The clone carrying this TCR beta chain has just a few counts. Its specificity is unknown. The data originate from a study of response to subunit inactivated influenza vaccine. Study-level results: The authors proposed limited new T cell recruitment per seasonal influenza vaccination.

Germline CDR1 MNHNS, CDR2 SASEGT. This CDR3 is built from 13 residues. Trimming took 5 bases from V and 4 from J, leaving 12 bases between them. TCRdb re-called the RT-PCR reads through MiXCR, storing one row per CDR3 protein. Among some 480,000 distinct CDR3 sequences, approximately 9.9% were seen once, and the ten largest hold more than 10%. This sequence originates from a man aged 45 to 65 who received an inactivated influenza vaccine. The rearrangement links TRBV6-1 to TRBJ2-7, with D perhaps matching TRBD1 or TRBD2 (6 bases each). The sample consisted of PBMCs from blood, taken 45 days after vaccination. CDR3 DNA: TGTGCCAGCAGTACAGGGAGGCCGTACGAGCAGTACTTC. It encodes CASSTGRPYEQYF.